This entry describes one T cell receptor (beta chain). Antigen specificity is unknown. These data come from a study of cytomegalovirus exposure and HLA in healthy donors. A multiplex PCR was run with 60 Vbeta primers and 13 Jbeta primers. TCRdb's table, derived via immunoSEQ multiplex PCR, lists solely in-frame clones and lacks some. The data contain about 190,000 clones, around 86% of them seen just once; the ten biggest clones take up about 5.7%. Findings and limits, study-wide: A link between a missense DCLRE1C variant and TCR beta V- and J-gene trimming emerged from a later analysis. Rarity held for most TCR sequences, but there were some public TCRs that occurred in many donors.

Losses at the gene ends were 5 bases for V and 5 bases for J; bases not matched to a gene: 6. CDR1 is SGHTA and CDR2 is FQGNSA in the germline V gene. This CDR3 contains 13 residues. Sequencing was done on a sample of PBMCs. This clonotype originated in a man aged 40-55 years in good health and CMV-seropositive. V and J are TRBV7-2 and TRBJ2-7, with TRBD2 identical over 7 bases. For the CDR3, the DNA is TGTGCCAGCAGCCCCCAGCGGGGCAACGAGCAGTACTTC. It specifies CASSPQRGNEQYF.